Listed here are 29 T cell receptor beta chains from one sample, sequenced in a study of memory CD4+ T cells and cytomegalovirus serostatus. Some clones are missing from TCRdb's copy, which holds only in-frame ones; the method was immunoSEQ multiplex PCR. The sample has 50,000 or so clones, about 74% seen once. The sort gate was single viable CD3+CD4+CD8-CD45RO+ cells for memory CD4+ T cells. Sequencing used memory CD4+ T cells from blood. The receptors were gathered from an adult in good health and CMV-seropositive.

This sequence joins TRBV11-3 and TRBJ2-5, with 7 bases that match TRBD2. This CDR3 is built from 16 residues. V lost 3 bases, J lost 4 bases, and 11 bases stayed unmatched. CDR1 and CDR2 (germline): SGHNT, YENEEA. The CDR3: CASSLGGIAGRETQYF. CDR3 nucleotide sequence: TGTGCCAGCAGCTTGGGGGGAATAGCGGGTAGAGAGACCCAGTACTTC.

This clone was seen just once. The rearrangement links TRBV5-1 to TRBJ2-1; a possible D gene is TRBD2 (6 bases). Trimming left V 3 bases short and J 7 bases short, with 14 bases between. Germline V gene lookup returns CDR1 SGHRS and CDR2 YFSETQ. This CDR3 comprises 14 residues. CDR3 nucleotides: TGCGCCAGCAGCTCTACAGGAGGGGATAATGAGCAGTTCTTC. Translation gives CASSSTGGDNEQFF.

This chain joins TRBV5-1 and TRBJ2-1, with D tentatively TRBD1 or TRBD2 (5 bases each). The CDR3 spans 16 residues. The germline V gene encodes CDR1 SGHRS and CDR2 YFSETQ. V lost 3 bases, J lost 2 bases, and 15 bases lay in between. The chain's CDR3 is CASSWDGAVTYNEQFF. The CDR3 nucleotides read TGCGCCAGCAGCTGGGACGGCGCGGTGACCTACAATGAGCAGTTCTTC.

The chain has TRBV5-4 and TRBJ1-2; no clear D. In germline, CDR1 is SGHNT, CDR2 YYREEE (reference sequence). V lost 0 bases and J 6 bases, leaving 9 bases between the germline ends. CDR3 size: 13 residues. In DNA, the CDR3 is TGTGCCAGCAGCTTGGGAAGGGATGATGGCTACACCTTC. Encoded protein: CASSLGRDDGYTF.

The genes are TRBV19 and TRBJ1-6; 9 bases match TRBD1. CDR3 length: 14 residues. CDR1 is LNHDA and CDR2 is SQIVND in the germline V gene (reference sequence). The J segment lost 8 bases and the V segment lost 6 bases, leaving 5 bases of the junction unmatched. CDR3 residues: CASSLGQGDSPLHF. DNA for the CDR3: TGTGCCAGTAGCTTGGGACAGGGCGATTCACCCCTCCACTTT. Full variable domain (remainder filled in from reference TRBV19 and TRBJ1-6): DGGITQSPKYLFRKEGQNVTLSCEQNLNHDAMYWYRQDPGQGLRLIYYSQIVNDFQKGDIAEGYSVSREKKESFPLTVTSAQKNPTAFYLCASSLGQGDSPLHFGNGTRLTVT.

V usage is TRBV2 and J usage is TRBJ1-4; TRBD1 agrees at 9 bases. Germline V gives CDR1 SNHLY, CDR2 FYNNEI. The CDR3 runs to 14 residues. J gave up 7 bases and V 5 bases, and 5 bases lay outside the gene matches. CDR3 in DNA: TGTGCCAGCAGTCCCGGGACAGGGATTGAAAAACTGTTTTTT. It translates to CASSPGTGIEKLFF. Full variable domain (remainder filled in from reference TRBV2 and TRBJ1-4): EPEVTQTPSHQVTQMGQEVILRCVPISNHLYFYWYRQILGQKVEFLVSFYNNEISEKSEIFDDQFSVERPDGSNFTLKIRSTKLEDSAMYFCASSPGTGIEKLFFGSGTQLSVL.

This clone was picked up one time. The chain carries TRBV9 and TRBJ1-3; no clear D gene. CDR3 length equals 14 residues. The V gene lost 0 bases and the J gene lost 3 bases, with 7 bases spanning the gap. Per germline, CDR1 SGDLS and CDR2 YYNGEE. The CDR3 nucleotides read TGTGCCAGCAGCGTAGGGTCAGGTGGAAACACCATATATTTT. Translation gives CASSVGSGGNTIYF. The full variable domain, rest sourced from reference TRBV9 and TRBJ1-3, is DSGVTQTPKHLITATGQRVTLRCSPRSGDLSVYWYQQSLDQGLQFLIQYYNGEERAKGNILERFSAQQFPDLHSELNLSSLELGDSALYFCASSVGSGGNTIYFGEGSWLTVV.

This chain connects TRBV27 to TRBJ1-5; D is unresolved. Trimming took 10 bases from V and 5 from J, leaving 15 bases between them. Germline CDR1 and CDR2: MNHEY and SMNVEV (reference sequence). This CDR3 is 13 amino acids long. The CDR3 is CATRLGRDQPQHF. The DNA for the CDR3 is TGTGCCACCAGGCTCGGACGCGATCAGCCCCAGCATTTT.

The chain joins TRBV5-1 to TRBJ1-4; 8 nucleotides align to TRBD1. The J segment lost 2 bases and the V segment lost 4 bases, leaving 7 bases of the junction unmatched. The V gene's germline CDR1 is SGHRS and CDR2 YFSETQ. The CDR3 length is 16 residues. The CDR3 reads CASSLAGGRTNEKLFF. The DNA of the CDR3 is TGCGCCAGCAGCCTAGCAGGGGGCCGGACTAATGAAAAACTGTTTTTT.

Notes on this clone: The same CDR3 also results from other DNA sequences found in this sample. CDR3 sequence: CASSPAGFQETQYF. The CDR3 nucleotides are TGTGCCAGCAGCCCGGCGGGATTCCAAGAGACCCAGTACTTC. The chain carries TRBV5-4 and TRBJ2-5; TRBD2 might be the D (6 bases). The CDR3 runs 14 residues. Trimming cost V 4 bases and J 1 base, with 11 bases left between them. Germline CDR1 reads SGHNT; CDR2 reads YYREEE (reference sequence).

The CDR3: CASRAGTSYGYTF. Written as DNA, the CDR3 is TGTGCCAGCAGGGCCGGGACCTCCTATGGCTACACCTTC. The rearrangement uses TRBV2 and TRBJ1-2; tentatively, D is TRBD1 (5 bases). CDR3 size: 13 residues. Per the germline V gene, CDR1 is SNHLY and CDR2 is FYNNEI. V was pared by 6 bases and J by 4 bases, with 12 bases between.

This clone has only a few counts. The chain joins TRBV4-1 to TRBJ1-1, with D maybe TRBD1 (6 bases). The CDR3 sequence is 15 residues long. Germline CDR1 is MGHRA and CDR2 is YSYEKL. The germline V and J ends were trimmed by 1 base and 7 bases, with 16 bases remaining between them. This CDR3 reads CASSQVREWGLEAFF. The CDR3 DNA reads as TGCGCCAGCAGCCAAGTCCGAGAATGGGGGCTTGAAGCTTTCTTT.

This clone was counted between two and nine times. The chain is built from TRBV18 and TRBJ2-1; D is tentatively TRBD1 or TRBD2 (5 bases each). The germline gives CDR1 KGHSH, CDR2 LQKENI. This CDR3 region has 13 residues. V lost 0 bases and J lost 8, with 8 bases in between. The CDR3 spells CASSPPLGDEQFF. For the CDR3, the DNA is TGTGCCAGCTCACCACCGCTGGGGGATGAGCAGTTCTTC.

This clone was observed once. V is TRBV6-1 and J is TRBJ2-7; D may be TRBD2 (6 bases). CDR3 length: 15 amino acids. The germline CDR1 and CDR2 sequences are MNHNS and SASEGT. Trimming removed 4 bases from V and 3 bases from J, with 16 bases in between. The CDR3, as DNA: TGTGCCAGCAGTGCGTCCCATGTGGAGGGCTACGAGCAGTACTTC. It is translated as CASSASHVEGYEQYF.

This chain connects TRBV6-6 to TRBJ2-7; no firm D call. The germline V and J ends were trimmed by 1 base and 0 bases, with 7 bases remaining between them. CDR1 is MNHNY and CDR2 is SVGAGI in the germline V gene (reference sequence). The CDR3 extends over 14 amino acids. The CDR3: CASSYWQDSYEQYF. CDR3 nucleotides: TGTGCCAGCAGTTACTGGCAGGACTCCTACGAGCAGTACTTC.

This clone was seen a single time. The genes are TRBV5-1 and TRBJ1-1; D may be TRBD1 (6 bases). Germline CDR1 reads SGHRS; CDR2 reads YFSETQ. V was cut by 4 bases and J by 1 base, with 17 bases left in between. CDR3 size: 16 residues. This CDR3 is CASSPDRPGGNTEAFF. The CDR3 region has the DNA TGCGCCAGCAGCCCTGACAGGCCAGGCGGGAACACTGAAGCTTTCTTT.

The chain combines TRBV27 with TRBJ2-2, with TRBD1 identical over 7 bases. V lost 4 bases, J lost 3 bases, and 8 bases stayed unmatched. Germline CDR1 MNHEY, CDR2 SMNVEV (reference sequence). The CDR3 consists of 16 residues. The CDR3 region is CASSSSGGWDTGELFF. In DNA form, the CDR3 reads TGTGCCAGCAGTTCCTCAGGGGGATGGGACACCGGGGAGCTGTTTTTT.

The rearrangement links TRBV5-1 to TRBJ1-4; D is unresolved. The V end was cut by 4 bases, the J end by 4 bases, with 14 bases between. This CDR3 contains 15 residues. Germline lookup yields CDR1 SGHRS and CDR2 YFSETQ. In nucleotides, the CDR3 is TGCGCCAGCAGCAGAGAAGAGGGTGATAATGAAAAACTGTTTTTT. This translates into CASSREEGDNEKLFF.

The J gene is TRBJ2-5, the V gene TRBV27; tentatively, D is TRBD2 (5 bases). From germline, CDR1 is MNHEY and CDR2 SMNVEV (reference sequence). V lost 3 bases, J lost 5 bases, and 10 bases lay in between. This CDR3 is 13 amino acids long. CDR3: CASSFSLAETQYF. For the CDR3, the DNA is TGTGCCAGCAGTTTTTCCCTAGCTGAGACCCAGTACTTC.

V usage is TRBV9 and J usage is TRBJ2-1; 11 nucleotides agree with TRBD2. Germline V gene lookup returns CDR1 SGDLS and CDR2 YYNGEE. The V gene end was trimmed by 0 bases and the J gene end by 10 bases; junction bases not matched to a gene: 3. The CDR3 is 14 residues long. The CDR3 reads CASSVDPSGGEQFF. The CDR3 coding sequence is TGTGCCAGCAGCGTAGACCCTAGCGGGGGGGAGCAGTTCTTC.

This clone was seen only once. The gene calls are TRBV15 and TRBJ2-7, with TRBD1 as a possible D gene (5 bases). Germline V CDR1 and CDR2: LNHNV, YYDKDF (reference sequence). V lost 0 bases and J lost 5, with 11 bases in between. This CDR3 spans 14 amino acids. The CDR3 protein is CATSRDYQGNEQYF. The CDR3, as DNA: TGTGCCACCAGCAGAGATTATCAGGGCAACGAGCAGTACTTC. The full variable domain, with the rest looked up from reference TRBV15 and TRBJ2-7, is DAMVIQNPRYQVTQFGKPVTLSCSQTLNHNVMYWYQQKSSQAPKLLFHYYDKDFNNEADTPDNFQSRRPNTSFCFLDIRSPGLGDTAMYLCATSRDYQGNEQYFGPGTRLTVT.

The chain has TRBV2 and TRBJ1-1, with D uncertain. Looked up from germline, CDR1 is SNHLY and CDR2 is FYNNEI. CDR3 size: 14 residues. With 9 bases removed from V and 3 bases from J, the gap between germline ends came to 17 bases. The CDR3 DNA is TGTGCCAGTCAAGTCTTTGTAAGTTACACTGAAGCTTTCTTT. Its protein product is CASQVFVSYTEAFF.

CDR3 in DNA: TGTGCCAGCAGCTTCACAGGCACCGGGGAGCTGTTTTTT. Its translation: CASSFTGTGELFF. The chain is built from TRBV5-4 and TRBJ2-2, with D perhaps TRBD1 (5 bases). In germline, CDR1 is SGHNT, CDR2 YYREEE (reference sequence). The CDR3 loop spans 13 amino acids. Trimming removed 2 bases at V and 4 bases at J, with 6 bases between.

The V gene is TRBV4-3, the J gene TRBJ2-3; 7 bases align to TRBD1. V shed 3 bases, J shed 6 bases, and the junction held 9 bases outside the gene matches. Germline loops: CDR1 LGHNA, CDR2 YSLEER. The CDR3 is made up of 15 amino acids. CDR3 coding DNA: TGCGCCAGCAGCCAGGAGGTTTTACAGGGGGATACGCAGTATTTT. Amino acids: CASSQEVLQGDTQYF.

This clone was seen once. The chain employs TRBV5-1 and TRBJ2-1, with D uncertain. Trimming removed 2 bases from V and 3 bases from J, with 3 bases in between. This CDR3 comprises 12 residues. Germline V lookup: CDR1 SGHRS, CDR2 YFSETQ. This CDR3 is CASSLDYNEQFF. The CDR3 DNA follows: TGCGCCAGCAGCTTAGACTACAATGAGCAGTTCTTC.

This rearrangement joins TRBV4-3 to TRBJ1-4, with 9 bases identical to TRBD1. The V segment lost 3 bases and the J segment 4 bases; nucleotides outside the gene matches: 3. Germline values: CDR1 LGHNA, CDR2 YSLEER. The CDR3 length is 15 residues. The CDR3 region is CASSHRTGVNEKLFF. The CDR3 nucleotides read TGCGCCAGCAGCCACCGGACAGGGGTTAATGAAAAACTGTTTTTT.

The CDR3 sequence: CASSPLGGTQYF. The CDR3, as DNA: TGCGCCAGCAGCCCGCTTGGGGGTACGCAGTATTTT. This chain links TRBV4-3 with TRBJ2-3; possibly TRBD1 or TRBD2 for D (5 bases each). Germline lookup yields CDR1 LGHNA and CDR2 YSLEER. This CDR3 has 12 amino acids. The germline V and J ends were trimmed by 4 bases and 8 bases, with 10 bases remaining between them.

V gene TRBV2 combines with J gene TRBJ2-3; perhaps TRBD2 as D (5 bases). The V gene lost 4 bases and the J gene lost 2 bases, with 7 bases spanning the gap. The CDR3 runs 13 residues. Germline CDR1 reads SNHLY; CDR2 reads FYNNEI. This chain's CDR3 is CASSADSTDTQYF. DNA for the CDR3: TGTGCCAGCAGTGCGGACTCCACAGATACGCAGTATTTT.

The rearrangement links TRBV5-4 to TRBJ1-1; D not resolved. The germline V gene encodes CDR1 SGHNT and CDR2 YYREEE (reference sequence). The CDR3 has 14 residues. The V end lost 0 bases, the J end lost 2 bases, and 8 bases lay between the germline ends. The CDR3 reads CASSLDPENTEAFF. CDR3 coding DNA: TGTGCCAGCAGCTTGGATCCCGAAAACACTGAAGCTTTCTTT.